A single sample is the source of the 15 T cell receptor beta chains below, sequenced in a study of shared clonotypes between healthy human individuals. TCRdb keeps only in-frame clones here, not all; method: immunoSEQ multiplex PCR. The sample shows approximately 1.5 million clones, 98% of them seen only once. The sequenced sample consisted of naive CD4+ T cells sorted from blood. Stated subset: CD45RA+ positively selected. All receptors derive from a man aged 30-40 years in good health.

The chain carries TRBV5-1 and TRBJ2-7; D might be TRBD2 (5 bases). Germline V gene lookup returns CDR1 SGHRS and CDR2 YFSETQ. This CDR3 contains 13 residues. The ends were cut back, 4 bases at V and 3 bases at J, with 11 bases in the middle. CDR3 protein: CASSLQDFYEQYF. In DNA, the CDR3 is TGCGCCAGCAGCCTCCAGGACTTCTACGAGCAGTACTTC.

Turning to this clone: Other nucleotide sequences from this sample produce the same CDR3. The chain couples TRBV28 to TRBJ2-5, with 8 bases lining up with TRBD1. Looked up from germline, CDR1 is MDHEN and CDR2 is SYDVKM. After removal of 3 bases from V and 5 bases from J, the junction contained 5 bases not matched to a gene. This CDR3 has 14 amino acids. As DNA, the CDR3 is TGTGCCAGCAGTTTGGACAGGGTACTTGAGACCCAGTACTTC. It translates to CASSLDRVLETQYF.

To note about this clone: The junction shows a germline mismatch at one end, possibly a read error. The rearrangement joins TRBV4-3 to TRBJ2-1; no reliable D call. The CDR3 has 11 residues. Per the germline V gene, CDR1 is LGHNA and CDR2 is YSLEER. The CDR3 sequence is CAGSQADEQFF. The CDR3 nucleotides read TGCGCCGGCAGCCAGGCAGACGAGCAGTTCTTC.

This chain connects TRBV7-9 to TRBJ2-1; 11 bases align to TRBD2. The trim removed 3 bases at V and 4 bases at J, leaving 8 bases unmatched. Germline CDR1 and CDR2: SEHNR and FQNEAQ (reference sequence). The CDR3 sequence is 17 residues long. CDR3 nucleotides: TGTGCCAGCAGCTTCGGTAGCGGGAGGGCCGGATACAATGAGCAGTTCTTC. The encoded protein is CASSFGSGRAGYNEQFF. Based on the CDR3 plus reference TRBV7-9 and TRBJ2-1, the full variable domain is DTGVSQNPRHKITKRGQNVTFRCDPISEHNRLYWYRQTLGQGPEFLTYFQNEAQLEKSRLLSDRFSAERPKGSFSTLEIQRTEQGDSAMYLCASSFGSGRAGYNEQFFGPGTRLTVL.

The J gene is TRBJ2-5, the V gene TRBV13; perhaps TRBD2 as D (6 bases). Trimming left V 5 bases short and J 2 bases short, with 24 bases between. The CDR3 has 18 residues. CDR1 and CDR2 from the germline V gene are PRHDT and FYEKMQ (reference sequence). This CDR3 is CASSPPGWAGTLQETQYF. Written as DNA, the CDR3 is TGTGCCAGCAGCCCCCCCGGGTGGGCAGGGACTCTACAAGAGACCCAGTACTTC. The full variable domain, with the rest looked up from reference TRBV13 and TRBJ2-5, is AAGVIQSPRHLIKEKRETATLKCYPIPRHDTVYWYQQGPGQDPQFLISFYEKMQSDKGSIPDRFSAQQFSDYHSELNMSSLELGDSALYFCASSPPGWAGTLQETQYFGPGTRLLVL.

The genes are TRBV5-1 and TRBJ2-3, with 10 bases lining up with TRBD1. This CDR3 is built from 15 residues. CDR1 and CDR2 (germline): SGHRS, YFSETQ. V lost 3 bases to trimming and J lost 2 bases; unmatched junction nucleotides: 3. The CDR3 coding sequence is TGCGCCAGCAGCTCGACAGGGGGCTACACAGATACGCAGTATTTT. It translates to CASSSTGGYTDTQYF. The full variable domain, its missing parts supplied by reference TRBV5-1 and TRBJ2-3, is KAGVTQTPRYLIKTRGQQVTLSCSPISGHRSVSWYQQTPGQGLQFLFEYFSETQRNKGNFPGRFSGRQFSNSRSEMNVSTLELGDSALYLCASSSTGGYTDTQYFGPGTRLTVL.

J is TRBJ2-4 and V is TRBV11-2, with D maybe TRBD2 (6 bases). The germline V gene encodes CDR1 SGHAT and CDR2 FQNNGV. V dropped 3 bases and J dropped 0 bases, with 9 bases sitting between them. The CDR3 is 15 amino acids. The CDR3 region has the DNA TGTGCCAGCAGCTTTAGGGACTTAGCCAAAAACATTCAGTACTTC. It codes for CASSFRDLAKNIQYF.

The J gene is TRBJ2-1, the V gene TRBV5-1; unclear D gene. The CDR3 totals 19 residues. Per germline, CDR1 SGHRS and CDR2 YFSETQ. With 2 bases removed from V and 5 bases from J, the gap between germline ends came to 26 bases. The CDR3 sequence is CASSFPNKTGAPEHNEQFF. For the CDR3, the DNA is TGCGCCAGCAGCTTCCCCAACAAAACTGGTGCACCAGAACACAATGAGCAGTTCTTC. Using reference TRBV5-1 and TRBJ2-1 for the parts outside the CDR3, the full variable domain is KAGVTQTPRYLIKTRGQQVTLSCSPISGHRSVSWYQQTPGQGLQFLFEYFSETQRNKGNFPGRFSGRQFSNSRSEMNVSTLELGDSALYLCASSFPNKTGAPEHNEQFFGPGTRLTVL.

J is TRBJ2-3 and V is TRBV29-1; 8 bases match TRBD1. J lost 1 base, V lost 2 bases, and 5 bases had no gene match. CDR1 and CDR2 from the germline V gene are SQVTM and ANQGSEA. This CDR3 is built from 15 residues. The CDR3 bases are TGCAGCGTTGAAAAGGGACAGGCCCGCACAGATACGCAGTATTTT. Protein: CSVEKGQARTDTQYF.

This chain links TRBV27 with TRBJ1-4; unclear D gene. Germline assignment: CDR1 MNHEY and CDR2 SMNVEV (reference sequence). V was trimmed by 1 base and J by 8 bases, leaving 8 bases between them. The CDR3 totals 13 residues. The CDR3 DNA is TGTGCCAGCAGTTTATTCATGGGCGAAAAACTGTTTTTT. Encoded protein: CASSLFMGEKLFF.

The J gene is TRBJ2-7, the V gene TRBV28, with D possibly called TRBD1 or TRBD2 (5 bases each). V was cut by 5 bases and J by 7 bases, with 21 bases left in between. CDR1 is MDHEN, CDR2 SYDVKM, per germline. The CDR3 spans 15 residues. CDR3: CASSIQESDLGEQYF. The DNA for the CDR3 is TGTGCCAGCAGTATACAGGAGTCGGACTTGGGGGAGCAGTACTTC.

This clone was found once. The rearrangement joins TRBV7-9 to TRBJ2-7; weak D call: TRBD1 (6 bases). Per the germline V gene, CDR1 is SEHNR and CDR2 is FQNEAQ (reference sequence). With 3 bases removed from V and 0 bases from J, the gap between germline ends came to 21 bases. The CDR3 loop spans 18 amino acids. The CDR3 DNA reads TGTGCCAGCAGCTTCCCCGTTCCGGCCGGGACAACCTCCTACGAGCAGTACTTC. This gives the protein CASSFPVPAGTTSYEQYF.

For this clone: The same CDR3 can be traced to other DNA sequences in this sample. The CDR3 spells CASSLRREETQYF. In DNA form, the CDR3 reads TGTGCCAGCAGCTTAAGGCGGGAAGAGACCCAGTACTTC. V gene TRBV7-3 combines with J gene TRBJ2-5; D perhaps matches TRBD2 (5 bases). The V end was cut by 1 base, the J end by 3 bases, with 6 bases between. The CDR3 sequence is 13 residues long. Per germline, CDR1 SGHTA and CDR2 FQGTGA. The full variable domain, completed using reference TRBV7-3 and TRBJ2-5, is GAGVSQTPSNKVTEKGKYVELRCDPISGHTALYWYRQSLGQGPEFLIYFQGTGAADDSGLPNDRFFAVRPEGSVSTLKIQRTERGDSAVYLCASSLRREETQYFGPGTRLLVL.

V usage is TRBV5-1 and J usage is TRBJ1-2, with D tentatively TRBD1 (5 bases). Germline assignment: CDR1 SGHRS and CDR2 YFSETQ. The V end was cut by 4 bases, the J end by 8 bases, with 21 bases between. There are 15 residues in the CDR3. CDR3 sequence reads: CASSTRPGQGLGYTF. The CDR3 nucleotides read TGCGCCAGCAGCACCCGGCCTGGGCAGGGCTTGGGCTACACCTTC.

CDR3 coding DNA: TGTGCCAGTAGTCCCATCCACAGGGTTTCTGGGGCCAACGTCCTGACTTTC. Translating gives CASSPIHRVSGANVLTF. The V call is TRBV19, the J call TRBJ2-6, with D possibly being TRBD1 (6 bases). In germline, CDR1 is LNHDA, CDR2 SQIVND (reference sequence). The length of the CDR3 is 17 residues. V was trimmed by 5 bases and J by 1 base, leaving 15 bases between them. Filled out from reference TRBV19 and TRBJ2-6, the complete variable domain reads DGGITQSPKYLFRKEGQNVTLSCEQNLNHDAMYWYRQDPGQGLRLIYYSQIVNDFQKGDIAEGYSVSREKKESFPLTVTSAQKNPTAFYLCASSPIHRVSGANVLTFGAGSRLTVL.